Below, 16 T cell receptor beta chains from the same sample are listed, as sequenced in a study of beta chain features in type 1 diabetes. Sequencing targeted expressed TCRB transcripts, as all isolated RNA had been reverse transcribed. Repertoires were generated with immunoSEQ multiplex PCR, while TCRdb's copy carries only in-frame clones and drops some. The data hold around 250,000 clones, with under 70% observed a single time. What was sequenced was naive CD4+ T cells from blood. Receptor source: a man aged 25-45 years in good health.

The CDR3 nucleotides read TGTGCCAGCAGCTCGGACAGGGGAGAGACCCAGTACTTC. Translation gives CASSSDRGETQYF. The chain uses TRBV7-2 and TRBJ2-5, with TRBD1 matching over 9 bases. V was pared by 4 bases and J by 4 bases, with 1 base of the junction left unmatched. From germline, CDR1 is SGHTA and CDR2 FQGNSA. The CDR3 length is 13 residues.

CDR3 sequence (DNA): TGTGCCAGCAGCACCGGGGGAAGCACAGATACGCAGTATTTT. Its protein is CASSTGGSTDTQYF. The chain couples TRBV5-6 to TRBJ2-3; tentatively, D is TRBD2 (6 bases). Trimming pared 4 bases from V and 0 bases from J, leaving 9 bases between. The CDR3 sequence is 14 residues long. Germline loops: CDR1 SGHDT, CDR2 YYEEEE.

This chain connects TRBV29-1 to TRBJ2-7, with no clear D. The germline V gene encodes CDR1 SQVTM and CDR2 ANQGSEA. The CDR3 length is 11 residues. With 4 bases removed from V and 3 bases from J, the gap between germline ends came to 7 bases. CDR3 nucleotide sequence: TGCAGCGTTGCCGGCTTCTACGAGCAGTACTTC. Translation: CSVAGFYEQYF.

The rearrangement joins TRBV5-1 to TRBJ2-3, with no clear D. The CDR3 sequence is 14 residues long. CDR1 and CDR2 (germline): SGHRS, YFSETQ. V shed 0 bases and J shed 6 bases, with 11 bases lying between them. This CDR3 reads CASSLEGSGDTQYF. The CDR3 DNA is TGCGCCAGCAGCTTGGAAGGGTCCGGGGATACGCAGTATTTT.

This rearrangement joins TRBV7-9 to TRBJ2-7; no firm D call. Trimming left V 8 bases short and J 2 bases short, with 4 bases between. The CDR3 is made up of 10 amino acids. In germline, CDR1 is SEHNR, CDR2 FQNEAQ (reference sequence). The CDR3 region is CASGTYEQYF. CDR3 coding DNA: TGTGCCAGCGGAACCTACGAGCAGTACTTC.

V and J are TRBV29-1 and TRBJ2-1; D call uncertain. The V and J ends lost 5 bases and 0 bases respectively, with 11 bases between them. This CDR3 spans 14 amino acids. Germline V gene data show CDR1 as SQVTM and CDR2 as ANQGSEA. The CDR3 is CSVTTGSSYNEQFF. The CDR3 DNA reads as TGCAGCGTTACGACTGGTAGCTCCTACAATGAGCAGTTCTTC.

The gene calls are TRBV28 and TRBJ2-7; D unclear. This CDR3 is built from 11 residues. The germline CDR1 and CDR2 sequences are MDHEN and SYDVKM. V shed 10 bases and J shed 6 bases, with 13 bases lying between them. CDR3 loop: CATKTVLEQYF. The CDR3 DNA sequence: TGTGCCACCAAAACAGTTCTCGAGCAGTACTTC.

The chain has TRBV25-1 and TRBJ1-5, with a possible D match to TRBD1 (6 bases). The CDR3 has 14 residues. The germline V and J ends were trimmed by 2 bases and 6 bases, with 11 bases remaining between them. The germline gives CDR1 MGHDK, CDR2 SYGVNS. This chain's CDR3 is CASSEQGRGQPQHF. CDR3 nucleotide sequence: TGTGCCAGCAGTGAACAGGGGCGAGGTCAGCCCCAGCATTTT.

The table lists this clone with a few counts. This rearrangement joins TRBV30 to TRBJ1-1; 7 bases match TRBD1. Per germline, CDR1 GTSNPN and CDR2 SVGIG (reference sequence). The CDR3 totals 15 residues. With 0 bases clipped from V and 4 bases from J, the junction kept 8 bases outside the gene matches. The CDR3 loop is CAWSVLGGAATEAFF. The CDR3 nucleotides are TGTGCCTGGAGTGTTTTAGGGGGCGCCGCCACTGAAGCTTTCTTT.

This clone has only a few counts. The chain joins TRBV7-9 to TRBJ1-6, with 7 bases matching TRBD1. Looked up from germline, CDR1 is SEHNR and CDR2 is FQNEAQ (reference sequence). Unmatched junction bases numbered 4, after V lost 5 bases and J lost 6 bases. CDR3 length: 14 residues. This CDR3 reads CASSTRQGNSPLHF. In DNA, the CDR3 is TGTGCCAGCAGCACGAGACAGGGTAATTCACCCCTCCACTTT.

The chain couples TRBV30 to TRBJ2-7; no reliable D call. Germline loops: CDR1 GTSNPN, CDR2 SVGIG (reference sequence). V lost 3 bases to trimming and J lost 6 bases, with 12 bases between them. This CDR3 is built from 12 residues. In DNA, the CDR3 is TGTGCCTGGAGCCCCCCGGCTGGCGAGCAGTACTTC. Its translation: CAWSPPAGEQYF.

The J gene is TRBJ2-3, the V gene TRBV9; D is uncertain. This CDR3 has 11 residues. Germline V CDR1 and CDR2: SGDLS, YYNGEE. With 4 bases removed from V and 6 bases from J, the gap between germline ends came to 6 bases. CDR3 protein: CASSPTDTQYF. Written as DNA, the CDR3 is TGTGCCAGCAGCCCCACGGATACGCAGTATTTT. Complete variable domain (other parts from reference TRBV9 and TRBJ2-3): DSGVTQTPKHLITATGQRVTLRCSPRSGDLSVYWYQQSLDQGLQFLIQYYNGEERAKGNILERFSAQQFPDLHSELNLSSLELGDSALYFCASSPTDTQYFGPGTRLTVL.

CDR3 bases: TGCGCCAGCAGCCAAAGGAGGGGGGGCTCCTACAATGAGCAGTTCTTC. Translated, it gives CASSQRRGGSYNEQFF. The chain links TRBV4-1 to TRBJ2-1; D may be TRBD2 (7 bases). The ends were cut back, 2 bases at V and 0 bases at J, with 11 bases in the middle. The CDR3 runs 16 residues. Germline V gene data show CDR1 as MGHRA and CDR2 as YSYEKL.

J is TRBJ2-7 and V is TRBV2; no reliable D call. The CDR3 runs to 12 residues. The V end lost 3 bases, the J end lost 3 bases, and 6 bases lay between the germline ends. The germline V gene has CDR1 SNHLY and CDR2 FYNNEI. The CDR3 is CASSDGIYEQYF. The CDR3 DNA follows: TGTGCCAGCAGTGACGGCATCTACGAGCAGTACTTC.

The chain uses TRBV29-1 and TRBJ2-1; D may be TRBD2 (5 bases). There are 14 residues in the CDR3. The V end was cut by 4 bases, the J end by 5 bases, with 15 bases between. Germline V gives CDR1 SQVTM, CDR2 ANQGSEA. The CDR3 region is CSVARGRGDNEQFF. Written as DNA, the CDR3 is TGCAGCGTTGCCCGGGGTCGTGGGGACAATGAGCAGTTCTTC.

The chain couples TRBV18 to TRBJ1-1; maybe TRBD1 (5 bases). This CDR3 has 15 residues. With 3 bases removed from V and 1 base from J, the gap between germline ends came to 12 bases. CDR1 is KGHSH and CDR2 is LQKENI in the germline V gene. DNA of the CDR3: TGTGCCAGCTCACCTGTTCAACAGGAGAACACTGAAGCTTTCTTT. It yields the protein CASSPVQQENTEAFF.